The 20 T cell receptor beta chains in this list originate from one sample, sequenced in a study of cytomegalovirus exposure and HLA in healthy donors. The PCR was carried out with 60 Vbeta primers and 13 Jbeta primers. The method was immunoSEQ multiplex PCR; TCRdb's version includes in-frame clones alone and lacks a portion of them. The sample shows approximately 130,000 clones, 72% of them seen only once. The specimen was PBMCs. All receptors derive from a man aged 50-60 years in good health and CMV-seropositive.

This clone is a singleton in its sample. This chain joins TRBV29-1 and TRBJ2-4; 7 bases are shared with TRBD2. The V gene end was trimmed by 3 bases and the J gene end by 6 bases; junction bases not matched to a gene: 8. This CDR3 has 14 residues. CDR1 and CDR2 from the germline V gene are SQVTM and ANQGSEA. The CDR3: CSVDEGGDANIQYF. CDR3 nucleotide sequence: TGCAGCGTTGATGAGGGAGGGGATGCAAACATTCAGTACTTC. The full variable domain, in which reference TRBV29-1 and TRBJ2-4 provide the parts outside the CDR3, is SAVISQKPSRDICQRGTSLTIQCQVDSQVTMMFWYRQQPGQSLTLIATANQGSEATYESGFVIDKFPISRPNLTFSTLTVSNMSPEDSSIYLCSVDEGGDANIQYFGAGTRLSVL.

The chain links TRBV4-1 to TRBJ2-5, with TRBD1 identical over 9 bases. V shed 2 bases and J 5 bases; nucleotides not matched to a gene: 9. The CDR3 has 16 residues. The V gene's germline CDR1 is MGHRA and CDR2 YSYEKL. In nucleotides, the CDR3 is TGCGCCAGCAGCCAAACAGGACAGGGGAGTATGGAGACCCAGTACTTC. It specifies CASSQTGQGSMETQYF.

This chain uses TRBV13 with TRBJ2-3; a weak D match, TRBD2 (5 bases). V was pared by 5 bases and J by 4 bases, with 13 bases between. Germline CDR1 and CDR2: PRHDT and FYEKMQ (reference sequence). CDR3 length: 14 residues. The CDR3 sequence is CASSEASSADTQYF. The CDR3 coding sequence is TGTGCCAGCAGCGAAGCTAGCTCCGCAGATACGCAGTATTTT. Using reference TRBV13 and TRBJ2-3 for the parts outside the CDR3, the full variable domain is AAGVIQSPRHLIKEKRETATLKCYPIPRHDTVYWYQQGPGQDPQFLISFYEKMQSDKGSIPDRFSAQQFSDYHSELNMSSLELGDSALYFCASSEASSADTQYFGPGTRLTVL.

V is TRBV9 and J is TRBJ2-3; no clear D. Germline V CDR1 and CDR2: SGDLS, YYNGEE. Trimming took 4 bases from V and 0 from J, leaving 6 bases between them. The CDR3 loop spans 13 amino acids. The CDR3 DNA follows: TGTGCCAGCAGCCCCCCTAGCACAGATACGCAGTATTTT. Its protein is CASSPPSTDTQYF.

The chain joins TRBV29-1 to TRBJ1-1, with TRBD1 matching over 10 bases. Losses at the gene ends were 6 bases for V and 1 base for J; bases not matched to a gene: 2. CDR3 size: 13 residues. The V gene's germline CDR1 is SQVTM and CDR2 ANQGSEA. The CDR3 DNA reads TGCAGCGTGAGGGACAGGGGGAACACTGAAGCTTTCTTT. Its translation: CSVRDRGNTEAFF.

The chain couples TRBV6-6 to TRBJ2-2; D not certain. V gave up 4 bases and J gave up 6 bases, with 3 bases separating them. CDR3 length equals 11 residues. Germline V gives CDR1 MNHNY, CDR2 SVGAGI (reference sequence). DNA for the CDR3: TGTGCCAGCAGTTCGGCCGGGGAGCTGTTTTTT. Amino acid sequence: CASSSAGELFF.

The chain employs TRBV10-3 and TRBJ1-1; no clear D. Trimming left V 2 bases short and J 8 bases short, with 9 bases between. The CDR3 runs to 12 residues. CDR1 is ENHRY and CDR2 is SYGVKD in the germline V gene. The CDR3 spells CAISEMGGEAFF. CDR3 nucleotide sequence: TGTGCCATCAGTGAGATGGGCGGGGAAGCTTTCTTT.

This rearrangement joins TRBV18 to TRBJ2-5; tentative D call: TRBD1 (6 bases). CDR1 and CDR2 from the germline V gene are KGHSH and LQKENI. The CDR3 contains 14 residues. Trimming took off 6 bases at V and 3 bases at J, with 14 bases between the two ends. CDR3: CASSPTNREETQYF. CDR3 bases: TGTGCCAGCTCTCCAACCAACAGGGAAGAGACCCAGTACTTC.

The chain carries TRBV28 and TRBJ1-1; 7 nucleotides align to TRBD1. This CDR3 has 13 amino acids. The ends lost 5 bases at V and 8 bases at J; junction bases unmatched: 8. CDR1 and CDR2 from the germline V gene are MDHEN and SYDVKM. CDR3 coding DNA: TGTGCCAGCAGTCTCCGGACAGGAGGCGAAGCTTTCTTT. Its translation is CASSLRTGGEAFF.

This chain connects TRBV29-1 to TRBJ2-3; 12 positions agree with TRBD1. V trimming: 4 bases; J trimming: 1 base; junction bases outside the gene matches: 3. CDR1 is SQVTM and CDR2 is ANQGSEA in the germline V gene. The CDR3 has 15 residues. The CDR3 DNA reads TGCAGCGTTGCCGGGACAGGGGGCCGCACAGATACGCAGTATTTT. It specifies CSVAGTGGRTDTQYF.

V and J are TRBV4-3 and TRBJ1-5; no firm D call. Trimming pared 0 bases from V and 0 bases from J, leaving 6 bases between. CDR3 length: 15 amino acids. Germline V lookup: CDR1 LGHNA, CDR2 YSLEER. In DNA, the CDR3 is TGCGCCAGCAGCCAAGAGGCCGTTAGCAATCAGCCCCAGCATTTT. Amino acids: CASSQEAVSNQPQHF.

As concerns this clone: At one boundary the junction diverges from the germline segment, which might be a read error. This chain uses TRBV7-7 with TRBJ2-1; 10 nucleotides line up with TRBD2. The length of the CDR3 is 15 residues. Germline CDR1 SSHAT, CDR2 FNYEAQ (reference sequence). In nucleotides, the CDR3 is TGTGCTAGCAGCCCCGGGACTAGCGAGTACAATGAGCAGTTCTTC. Protein product: CASSPGTSEYNEQFF. The variable domain in full, completed from reference TRBV7-7 and TRBJ2-1, reads GAGVSQSPRYKVTKRGQDVTLRCDPISSHATLYWYQQALGQGPEFLTYFNYEAQPDKSGLPSDRFSAERPEGSISTLTIQRTEQRDSAMYRCASSPGTSEYNEQFFGPGTRLTVL.

The CDR3 sequence: CASSPRTSEHRSYEQYF. The CDR3 DNA follows: TGTGCCAGCTCACCTCGGACTAGCGAGCACCGTTCCTACGAGCAGTACTTC. The genes are TRBV18 and TRBJ2-7, with TRBD2 matching over 9 bases. CDR3 length: 17 residues. The V gene end was trimmed by 3 bases and the J gene end by 1 base; junction bases not matched to a gene: 10. In germline, CDR1 is KGHSH, CDR2 LQKENI.

There are a few counts of this clone. This sequence joins TRBV7-8 and TRBJ2-2; no clear D gene. Germline values: CDR1 SGHVS, CDR2 FQNEAQ. This CDR3 is 13 amino acids long. The V end was cut by 0 bases, the J end by 8 bases, with 7 bases between. The CDR3, as DNA: TGTGCCAGCAGCTTAGCTCGAGTTGGGGAGCTGTTTTTT. The encoded protein is CASSLARVGELFF.

The sample holds a few counts of this clone. The chain couples TRBV6-6 to TRBJ1-3, with D perhaps matching TRBD1 (6 bases). Trimming stripped 0 bases from V and 3 bases from J, with 9 bases between. The V gene's germline CDR1 is MNHNY and CDR2 SVGAGI (reference sequence). The CDR3 runs 15 residues. CDR3 DNA: TGTGCCAGCAGTTACTCGGGGACATTTGGAAACACCATATATTTT. Translation: CASSYSGTFGNTIYF.

CDR3 coding DNA: TGTGCCAGCAGTTCCAGGGGGTTAGGGGCCAACGTCCTGACTTTC. Its translation is CASSSRGLGANVLTF. The chain joins TRBV13 to TRBJ2-6; 7 nucleotides align to TRBD1. This CDR3 is 15 amino acids long. V shed 6 bases and J 4 bases; nucleotides not matched to a gene: 6. The V gene's germline CDR1 is PRHDT and CDR2 FYEKMQ (reference sequence).

This chain joins TRBV4-1 and TRBJ1-2; possibly TRBD1 for D (5 bases). The V gene's germline CDR1 is MGHRA and CDR2 YSYEKL. Trimming took off 1 base at V and 5 bases at J, with 11 bases between the two ends. The CDR3 length is 14 residues. The CDR3 DNA reads TGCGCCAGCAGCCAAGGGGCGGCAGGGTATGGCTACACCTTC. It yields the protein CASSQGAAGYGYTF.

Here the CDR3 reads CASSSGTSGGPQYF. The CDR3 DNA is TGTGCCAGCAGCTCGGGGACTAGCGGGGGACCTCAGTACTTC. The V gene is TRBV7-3, the J gene TRBJ2-5; 14 nucleotides align to TRBD2. Germline V lookup: CDR1 SGHTA, CDR2 FQGTGA. There are 14 residues in the CDR3. The ends lost 4 bases at V and 11 bases at J; junction bases unmatched: 6.

The chain links TRBV2 to TRBJ1-2; D is unclear. Trimming shortened V by 7 bases and J by 8 bases, and 17 bases separated the two germline ends. The CDR3 length is 13 residues. Germline V gene sequence: CDR1 SNHLY, CDR2 FYNNEI. The CDR3 sequence is CASNSPRRVGYTF. The CDR3 region has the DNA TGTGCCAGCAACTCCCCCCGGCGGGTCGGCTACACCTTC. Variable domain in full (rest from reference TRBV2 and TRBJ1-2): EPEVTQTPSHQVTQMGQEVILRCVPISNHLYFYWYRQILGQKVEFLVSFYNNEISEKSEIFDDQFSVERPDGSNFTLKIRSTKLEDSAMYFCASNSPRRVGYTFGSGTRLTVV.

V gene TRBV28 combines with J gene TRBJ2-3, with 10 bases identical to TRBD2. The germline CDR1 and CDR2 sequences are MDHEN and SYDVKM. The CDR3 contains 15 residues. V shed 7 bases and J 8 bases; nucleotides not matched to a gene: 12. The CDR3 DNA reads TGTGCCAGCACCGCTAGCGGGAGTCTGGGACTTACGCAGTATTTT. This gives the protein CASTASGSLGLTQYF.